The rows below give T cell receptor beta chains drawn from one sample of a study of blood T cell repertoires in COVID-19. Method: immunoSEQ multiplex PCR; TCRdb's copy keeps in-frame clones and lacks some. The repertoire includes 75,000 to 90,000 clones, about 90% of them detected once, and about 1% sits in the top ten. Source material: peripheral blood. The receptors shown here come from a woman aged 45-59 years in a cohort sampled during active COVID-19. The CDR3 runs from the conserved cysteine through the conserved F or W. Fields, in order: J gene, clone size, V gene, D gene, CDR3 DNA, CDR3 protein. The D gene is left open where the match is weak. Clone size is stated in some rows and not others, as once, few, many or a class when expanded.

TRBJ2-2,.,TRBV7-3,.,TGTGCCAGCAGCTTAACGCAGGGGAGCGGGGAGCTGTTTTTT,CASSLTQGSGELFF
TRBJ1-6,.,TRBV28,.,TGTGCCAGCAGTCCCCAGGGGACGAGCTCCTATAATTCACCCCTCCACTTT,CASSPQGTSSYNSPLHF
TRBJ1-3,.,TRBV30,.,TGTGCCTGGCGAGGGCACTCTGGAAACACCATATATTTT,CAWRGHSGNTIYF
TRBJ2-1,.,TRBV18,.,TGTGCCAGCTCACCGACGGAACAGAGCTACAATGAGCAGTTCTTC,CASSPTEQSYNEQFF
TRBJ2-7,.,TRBV14,TRBD2,TGTGCCAGCAGCCAACCGGGACTAGCGGGAGTACTTTCTTTCTACGAGCAGTACTTC,CASSQPGLAGVLSFYEQYF
TRBJ2-1,.,TRBV5-1,.,TGCGCCAGCAGCCTACAGGCCGACAATGAGCAGTTCTTC,CASSLQADNEQFF
TRBJ2-2,few,TRBV21-1,.,TGTGCCAGCAGCATTCGTGGGAGGGTGGTTGGGCTGTTTTTT,CASSIRGRVVGLFF
TRBJ1-1,.,TRBV28,.,TGTGCCAGCAGCACCGGGCAGGGAAGAACTGAAGCTTTCTTT,CASSTGQGRTEAFF
TRBJ2-5,once,TRBV6-6,.,TGTGCCAGCAGTTACGGCGGGGTCCAAGAGACCCAGTACTTC,CASSYGGVQETQYF
TRBJ2-2,.,TRBV6-2/TRBV6-3,TRBD2,TGTGCCAGCAGTGGGGGACTAGCGGGATCCACCGGGGAGCTGTTTTTT,CASSGGLAGSTGELFF
TRBJ1-2,.,TRBV11-1,.,TGTGCCAGCAGCCGCGGACAGTATAACTATGGCTACACCTTC,CASSRGQYNYGYTF
TRBJ1-1,.,TRBV10-3,TRBD1,TGTGCCATCAGTGAGACAGGGGGTGATACTGAAGCTTTCTTT,CAISETGGDTEAFF
TRBJ2-1,.,TRBV7-3,.,TGTGCCAGCAGCTTAAACCTCCCGGGTGGCAATGAGCAGTTCTTC,CASSLNLPGGNEQFF